A selection of T cell receptor beta chains follows, all from one sample in a study of T cell changes during pregnancy in multiple sclerosis. Assay: immunoSEQ multiplex PCR; the TCRdb copy retains only in-frame clones and omits some. Of some 69,000 clones listed, over 85% are singletons. The starting material was peripheral blood, obtained in the second trimester of pregnancy. The receptors were gathered from a female donor in good health, enrolled as a control in a pregnancy study. Each CDR3 is given with its conserved first and last residue. A D gene is named only where the DNA matches it firmly. Expanded clones get a size class; other rows say once, few or many, or leave the size out.

len: 14; abundance: few; j_gene: TRBJ2-2; v_gene: TRBV7-7; d_gene: -; CDR3aa: CASSLGGPTGELFF; CDR3nt: TGTGCTAGCAGCTTAGGGGGGCCCACCGGGGAGCTGTTTTTT
len: 17; abundance: -; j_gene: TRBJ1-2; v_gene: TRBV14; d_gene: TRBD1; CDR3aa: CASSQGTGVGEAYGYTF; CDR3nt: TGTGCCAGCAGCCAGGGGACAGGTGTAGGTGAGGCCTATGGCTACACCTTC
len: 16; abundance: -; j_gene: TRBJ2-1; v_gene: TRBV13; d_gene: -; CDR3aa: CASSLEPGHSYNEQFF; CDR3nt: TGTGCCAGCAGCTTAGAACCGGGACACTCCTACAATGAGCAGTTCTTC
len: 18; abundance: -; j_gene: TRBJ2-1; v_gene: TRBV4-3; d_gene: -; CDR3aa: CASSQESIARHSYNEQFF; CDR3nt: TGCGCCAGCAGCCAAGAGTCAATAGCGCGACACTCCTACAATGAGCAGTTCTTC
len: 12; abundance: few; j_gene: TRBJ1-1; v_gene: TRBV4-2; d_gene: -; CDR3aa: CASSSKGPEAFF; CDR3nt: TGTGCCAGCAGCTCAAAGGGGCCTGAAGCTTTCTTT
len: 15; abundance: -; j_gene: TRBJ2-1; v_gene: TRBV11-2; d_gene: -; CDR3aa: CASSSHSSSYNEQFF; CDR3nt: TGTGCCAGCAGCTCGCACAGTAGCTCCTACAATGAGCAGTTCTTC
len: 15; abundance: -; j_gene: TRBJ1-1; v_gene: TRBV19; d_gene: TRBD1; CDR3aa: CATRDRDRRRTEAFF; CDR3nt: TGTGCCACTCGGGACAGGGATAGAAGGAGGACTGAAGCTTTCTTT
len: 14; abundance: -; j_gene: TRBJ1-2; v_gene: TRBV6-1; d_gene: TRBD1; CDR3aa: CASSAAGGDYGYTF; CDR3nt: TGTGCCAGCAGTGCGGCAGGGGGCGACTATGGCTACACCTTC
len: 13; abundance: -; j_gene: TRBJ2-7; v_gene: TRBV5-4; d_gene: TRBD1; CDR3aa: CASVGTGGHEQYF; CDR3nt: TGTGCCAGCGTCGGGACAGGGGGCCACGAGCAGTACTTC
len: 14; abundance: -; j_gene: TRBJ2-7; v_gene: TRBV7-6; d_gene: -; CDR3aa: CASSPGSSEEKYTF; CDR3nt: TGTGCCAGCAGCCCAGGGTCTAGCGAAGAAAAATATACATTC
len: 14; abundance: -; j_gene: TRBJ2-1; v_gene: TRBV4-3; d_gene: TRBD1; CDR3aa: CASSSGQGIYEQFF; CDR3nt: TGCGCCAGCAGCTCGGGACAGGGGATTTATGAGCAGTTCTTC
len: 16; abundance: -; j_gene: TRBJ1-2; v_gene: TRBV5-6; d_gene: -; CDR3aa: CASSLASEEALYGYTF; CDR3nt: TGTGCCAGCAGCTTGGCCAGCGAGGAAGCACTCTATGGCTACACCTTC
len: 18; abundance: once; j_gene: TRBJ2-1; v_gene: TRBV28; d_gene: TRBD2; CDR3aa: CASSLSGRGTSSYNEQFF; CDR3nt: TGTGCCAGCAGTTTATCGGGAAGGGGGACTAGCTCCTACAATGAGCAGTTCTTC
len: 15; abundance: -; j_gene: TRBJ1-1; v_gene: TRBV7-8; d_gene: -; CDR3aa: CASSLAVQGNTEAFF; CDR3nt: TGTGCCAGCAGCTTAGCGGTACAGGGGAACACTGAAGCTTTCTTT
len: 15; abundance: many; j_gene: TRBJ1-4; v_gene: TRBV18; d_gene: TRBD1; CDR3aa: CASSRTGTGNEKLFF; CDR3nt: TGTGCCAGCTCACGCACCGGGACAGGGAATGAAAAACTGTTTTTT
len: 13; abundance: -; j_gene: TRBJ2-5; v_gene: TRBV5-1; d_gene: TRBD1; CDR3aa: CASTNRGEGTQYF; CDR3nt: TGCGCCAGCACCAACAGGGGTGAGGGGACCCAGTACTTC
len: 14; abundance: -; j_gene: TRBJ2-1; v_gene: TRBV7-2; d_gene: TRBD1; CDR3aa: CASSPWTGGNEQFF; CDR3nt: TGTGCCAGCAGCCCCTGGACAGGGGGCAATGAGCAGTTCTTC
len: 14; abundance: -; j_gene: TRBJ2-2; v_gene: TRBV5-6; d_gene: TRBD1; CDR3aa: CASSSGQRNGELFF; CDR3nt: TGTGCCAGCAGCTCGGGACAGAGAAACGGGGAGCTGTTTTTT
len: 15; abundance: -; j_gene: TRBJ2-3; v_gene: TRBV9; d_gene: TRBD2; CDR3aa: CASSGGLVETDTQYF; CDR3nt: TGTGCCAGCAGCGGGGGACTAGTAGAAACAGATACGCAGTATTTT
len: 15; abundance: -; j_gene: TRBJ2-3; v_gene: TRBV11-1; d_gene: -; CDR3aa: CASSPRGWGTDTQYF; CDR3nt: TGTGCCAGCAGCCCCCGGGGGTGGGGAACAGATACGCAGTATTTT
len: 13; abundance: -; j_gene: TRBJ1-1; v_gene: TRBV28; d_gene: -; CDR3aa: CASSSGHHTEAFF; CDR3nt: TGTGCCAGCAGTTCGGGACACCACACTGAAGCTTTCTTT
len: 13; abundance: few; j_gene: TRBJ2-5; v_gene: TRBV19; d_gene: -; CDR3aa: CASSPVSWETQYF; CDR3nt: TGTGCCAGTAGTCCTGTGAGTTGGGAGACCCAGTACTTC
len: 16; abundance: few; j_gene: TRBJ1-6; v_gene: TRBV4-2; d_gene: TRBD1; CDR3aa: CASSQEPGQVNSPLHF; CDR3nt: TGTGCCAGCAGCCAAGAACCAGGACAGGTGAATTCACCCCTCCACTTT
len: 13; abundance: -; j_gene: TRBJ2-7; v_gene: TRBV5-1; d_gene: TRBD1; CDR3aa: CASATGISYEQYF; CDR3nt: TGCGCCAGCGCGACAGGGATATCCTACGAGCAGTACTTC
len: 14; abundance: -; j_gene: TRBJ1-5; v_gene: TRBV13; d_gene: -; CDR3aa: CASSFGSSNQPQHF; CDR3nt: TGTGCCAGCAGCTTCGGGAGTAGCAATCAGCCCCAGCATTTT
len: 14; abundance: -; j_gene: TRBJ1-5; v_gene: TRBV5-1; d_gene: -; CDR3aa: CASSLGGRDQPQHF; CDR3nt: TGCGCCAGCAGCTTGGGGGGGCGGGATCAGCCCCAGCATTTT
len: 13; abundance: -; j_gene: TRBJ2-3; v_gene: TRBV7-8; d_gene: TRBD2; CDR3aa: CASSGGGTDTQYF; CDR3nt: TGTGCCAGCAGCGGGGGGGGCACAGATACGCAGTATTTT
len: 15; abundance: -; j_gene: TRBJ2-3; v_gene: TRBV7-9; d_gene: TRBD2; CDR3aa: CASSPRTSGTDTQYF; CDR3nt: TGTGCCAGCAGCCCGAGGACTAGCGGAACAGATACGCAGTATTTT
len: 14; abundance: once; j_gene: TRBJ1-3; v_gene: TRBV19; d_gene: -; CDR3aa: CASGQGTSGNTIYF; CDR3nt: TGTGCCAGCGGTCAGGGTACCTCTGGAAACACCATATATTTT
len: 15; abundance: -; j_gene: TRBJ1-2; v_gene: TRBV4-2; d_gene: TRBD1; CDR3aa: CASSQVLGQNYGYTF; CDR3nt: TGTGCCAGCAGCCAAGTATTGGGACAGAACTATGGCTACACCTTC
len: 12; abundance: -; j_gene: TRBJ1-6; v_gene: TRBV19; d_gene: -; CDR3aa: CASSIEGLTLHF; CDR3nt: TGTGCCAGTAGTATAGAGGGGCTTACCCTCCACTTT
len: 14; abundance: once; j_gene: TRBJ1-1; v_gene: TRBV9; d_gene: -; CDR3aa: CASSLGGQGTEAFF; CDR3nt: TGTGCCAGCAGCCTCGGCGGCCAGGGCACTGAAGCTTTCTTT
len: 14; abundance: -; j_gene: TRBJ1-1; v_gene: TRBV9; d_gene: TRBD1; CDR3aa: CASSGTGGHTEAFF; CDR3nt: TGTGCCAGCAGCGGGACAGGGGGCCACACTGAAGCTTTCTTT
len: 14; abundance: once; j_gene: TRBJ2-1; v_gene: TRBV6-5; d_gene: TRBD2; CDR3aa: CASSSGGGDNEQFF; CDR3nt: TGTGCCAGCAGTTCGGGCGGGGGAGACAATGAGCAGTTCTTC
len: 15; abundance: -; j_gene: TRBJ2-1; v_gene: TRBV5-4; d_gene: -; CDR3aa: CASSLASLALNEQFF; CDR3nt: TGTGCCAGCAGCTTGGCCTCGCTAGCCCTGAATGAGCAGTTCTTC
len: 12; abundance: -; j_gene: TRBJ2-1; v_gene: TRBV13; d_gene: -; CDR3aa: CASSVRDNEQFF; CDR3nt: TGTGCCAGCAGCGTAAGAGACAATGAGCAGTTCTTC
len: 16; abundance: -; j_gene: TRBJ2-1; v_gene: TRBV7-9; d_gene: -; CDR3aa: CASSQLRGASYNEQFF; CDR3nt: TGTGCCAGCAGCCAGCTCAGGGGGGCCTCATACAATGAGCAGTTCTTC
len: 13; abundance: -; j_gene: TRBJ1-2; v_gene: TRBV29-1; d_gene: TRBD1; CDR3aa: CSVLGQGAHGYTF; CDR3nt: TGCAGCGTTTTGGGGCAGGGGGCGCATGGCTACACCTTC
len: 17; abundance: -; j_gene: TRBJ1-1; v_gene: TRBV7-9; d_gene: -; CDR3aa: CASSFSAAGGLNTEAFF; CDR3nt: TGTGCCAGCAGCTTTTCGGCGGCGGGGGGGTTGAACACTGAAGCTTTCTTT
len: 15; abundance: -; j_gene: TRBJ1-3; v_gene: TRBV4-1; d_gene: -; CDR3aa: CASSSPGTTGNTIYF; CDR3nt: TGCGCCAGCAGTAGTCCCGGGACAACTGGAAACACCATATATTTT
len: 16; abundance: -; j_gene: TRBJ1-1; v_gene: TRBV9; d_gene: -; CDR3aa: CASSVAGGPMGTEAFF; CDR3nt: TGTGCCAGCAGCGTAGCCGGGGGTCCCATGGGCACTGAAGCTTTCTTT
len: 19; abundance: -; j_gene: TRBJ2-6; v_gene: TRBV7-9; d_gene: -; CDR3aa: CASSPRTQVVGSGANVLTF; CDR3nt: TGTGCCAGCAGCCCACGAACTCAGGTGGTCGGCTCTGGGGCCAACGTCCTGACTTTC
len: 15; abundance: -; j_gene: TRBJ2-3; v_gene: TRBV9; d_gene: -; CDR3aa: CASSAAGTLTDTQYF; CDR3nt: TGTGCCAGCAGCGCCGCAGGAACACTCACAGATACGCAGTATTTT
len: 13; abundance: -; j_gene: TRBJ2-2; v_gene: TRBV27; d_gene: -; CDR3aa: CASSFRDTGELFF; CDR3nt: TGTGCCAGCAGTTTCCGGGACACCGGGGAGCTGTTTTTT
len: 13; abundance: -; j_gene: TRBJ1-2; v_gene: TRBV5-4; d_gene: TRBD1; CDR3aa: CASSNGQGSGYTF; CDR3nt: TGTGCCAGCAGCAACGGACAGGGGTCTGGCTACACCTTC
len: 15; abundance: -; j_gene: TRBJ2-7; v_gene: TRBV6-1; d_gene: TRBD1; CDR3aa: CASGGTGVFPYEQYF; CDR3nt: TGTGCCAGCGGGGGGACAGGGGTCTTTCCCTACGAGCAGTACTTC
len: 15; abundance: once; j_gene: TRBJ2-7; v_gene: TRBV18; d_gene: TRBD1; CDR3aa: CASSLTSGQGHEQYF; CDR3nt: TGTGCCAGCTCACTGACTTCCGGACAGGGGCACGAGCAGTACTTC
len: 13; abundance: -; j_gene: TRBJ1-2; v_gene: TRBV18; d_gene: -; CDR3aa: CASSPQEAEGYTF; CDR3nt: TGTGCCAGCTCACCCCAGGAGGCAGAAGGCTACACCTTC
len: 14; abundance: -; j_gene: TRBJ2-7; v_gene: TRBV5-5; d_gene: -; CDR3aa: CASSLSPSQDEQYF; CDR3nt: TGTGCCAGCAGCTTGTCCCCCTCTCAGGACGAGCAGTACTTC
len: 16; abundance: -; j_gene: TRBJ1-3; v_gene: TRBV6-5; d_gene: -; CDR3aa: CASSYGSREAGNTIYF; CDR3nt: TGTGCCAGCAGTTACGGGTCGAGGGAAGCTGGAAACACCATATATTTT
len: 12; abundance: -; j_gene: TRBJ2-3; v_gene: TRBV6-1; d_gene: -; CDR3aa: CASSRVPDTQYF; CDR3nt: TGTGCCAGCAGCAGGGTCCCAGATACGCAGTATTTT
len: 15; abundance: -; j_gene: TRBJ2-1; v_gene: TRBV9; d_gene: -; CDR3aa: CASSPYLSSYNEQFF; CDR3nt: TGTGCCAGCAGCCCCTACTTAAGCTCCTACAATGAGCAGTTCTTC
len: 15; abundance: -; j_gene: TRBJ1-1; v_gene: TRBV7-9; d_gene: TRBD1; CDR3aa: CASSSRGTGNTEAFF; CDR3nt: TGTGCCAGCAGCTCGAGGGGGACAGGTAACACTGAAGCTTTCTTT
len: 15; abundance: once; j_gene: TRBJ2-1; v_gene: TRBV7-2; d_gene: -; CDR3aa: CASSLQGMIGNEQFF; CDR3nt: TGTGCCAGCAGCTTACAGGGGATGATCGGCAATGAGCAGTTCTTC
len: 17; abundance: -; j_gene: TRBJ1-3; v_gene: TRBV7-8; d_gene: -; CDR3aa: CASSLKQGPGPGNTIYF; CDR3nt: TGTGCCAGCAGCCTTAAACAGGGCCCGGGGCCTGGAAACACCATATATTTT